One sample yielded the 4 T cell receptor beta chains listed below, sequenced in a study of blood T cell repertoires in COVID-19 (dated by TCRdb to 2019 to 2021). The library was obtained by the immunoSEQ multiplex PCR assay. TCRdb took over this immuneACCESS table, retaining in-frame rearrangements with V and J assigned. Such tables are incomplete; in checked studies, under half of the missing clones stem from an unresolved V gene, and the remainder is unexplained. The sample records approximately 160,000 clones, approximately 80% of which are singletons. 4.5% to 7.5% of the sample comes from the top ten. Sequencing used PBMCs or T cells enriched from blood (not recorded which). Source of these receptors: a man aged 40-49 years who had recovered from COVID-19.

The rearrangement links TRBV10-2 to TRBJ2-3; TRBD2 matches 9 bases. Per germline, CDR1 WSHSY and CDR2 SAAADI. V was pared by 2 bases and J by 4 bases, with 4 bases of the junction left unmatched. The CDR3 covers 15 residues. CDR3 loop: CASSEAAGGADTQYF. The CDR3 nucleotides are TGCGCCAGCAGTGAGGCGGCGGGGGGGGCAGATACGCAGTATTTT.

The rearrangement joins TRBV29-1 to TRBJ2-1; D is perhaps TRBD1 (6 bases). CDR3 size: 13 residues. The germline V gene encodes CDR1 SQVTM and CDR2 ANQGSEA. Trimming removed 4 bases at V and 9 bases at J, with 16 bases between. DNA of the CDR3: TGCAGCGTTGTCGTACAGGGTTCGGGTGAGCAGTTCTTC. Its translation is CSVVVQGSGEQFF.

The chain joins TRBV12-3 or TRBV12-4 to TRBJ1-3, with D hard to call. CDR3 length equals 13 residues. The germline V and J ends were trimmed by 3 bases and 2 bases, with 5 bases remaining between them. The CDR3 DNA reads as TGTGCCAGCAGTTTTCTTACTGGAAACACCATATATTTT. This gives the protein CASSFLTGNTIYF.

The chain links TRBV7-9 to TRBJ2-3; 8 nucleotides line up with TRBD1. The CDR3 consists of 14 residues. V shed 3 bases and J 11 bases; nucleotides not matched to a gene: 10. Per germline, CDR1 SEHNR and CDR2 FQNEAQ (reference sequence). The chain's CDR3 is CASSFPGQVLGQYF. CDR3 DNA sequence: TGTGCCAGCAGCTTCCCGGGACAGGTCTTGGGGCAGTATTTT.